The 9 T cell receptor beta chains listed next were all sequenced from one sample in a study of blood T cell repertoires in COVID-19. Profiled with immunoSEQ multiplex PCR; TCRdb holds only in-frame clones, not every one. The sample lists over 90,000 clones, approximately 80% occurring once. Sequencing used peripheral blood. The receptors derive from an elderly man with COVID-19, enrolled during active disease.

The chain has TRBV7-2 and TRBJ1-2, with TRBD1 matching 10 bases. Germline lookup yields CDR1 SGHTA and CDR2 FQGNSA. This CDR3 is built from 16 residues. Trimming cost V 1 base and J 7 bases; bases outside gene matches: 9. The CDR3 sequence: CASSLESGQGISGYTF. The CDR3 DNA follows: TGTGCCAGCAGCTTAGAATCGGGACAGGGGATAAGTGGCTACACCTTC.

The rearrangement uses TRBV18 and TRBJ1-1; D is unclear. This CDR3 contains 14 residues. The V end lost 3 bases, the J end lost 1 base, and 9 bases lay between the germline ends. The V gene's germline CDR1 is KGHSH and CDR2 LQKENI. CDR3 region: CASSPGLTNTEAFF. CDR3 DNA: TGTGCCAGCTCACCTGGACTGACGAACACTGAAGCTTTCTTT.

The chain has TRBV11-2 and TRBJ1-1; D perhaps matches TRBD1 (6 bases). Trimming removed 5 bases at V and 5 bases at J, with 21 bases between. This CDR3 spans 16 amino acids. CDR1 SGHAT and CDR2 FQNNGV come from the germline V gene. The DNA of the CDR3 is TGTGCCAGCAGCCACCACCGCCGGGGAGGGGGAACTGAAGCTTTCTTT. Amino acids: CASSHHRRGGGTEAFF.

The chain joins TRBV28 to TRBJ2-1, with TRBD2 matching 7 bases. The CDR3 covers 14 residues. The V segment lost 6 bases and the J segment 8 bases; nucleotides outside the gene matches: 10. CDR1 MDHEN and CDR2 SYDVKM come from the germline V gene. The CDR3 protein is CASSENQGGDEQFF. CDR3 nucleotide sequence: TGTGCCAGCAGCGAAAATCAGGGAGGGGATGAGCAGTTCTTC.

The J gene is TRBJ2-7, the V gene TRBV7-2; D is unclear. The V and J ends lost 1 base and 0 bases respectively, with 7 bases between them. The CDR3 is made up of 14 amino acids. Per the germline V gene, CDR1 is SGHTA and CDR2 is FQGNSA. The DNA of the CDR3 is TGTGCCAGCAGCTTAGTCGGTTCCTCCTACGAGCAGTACTTC. Protein product: CASSLVGSSYEQYF. The whole variable domain, filled in from reference TRBV7-2 and TRBJ2-7, reads GAGVSQSPSNKVTEKGKDVELRCDPISGHTALYWYRQSLGQGLEFLIYFQGNSAPDKSGLPSDRFSAERTGGSVSTLTIQRTQQEDSAVYLCASSLVGSSYEQYFGPGTRLTVT.

This chain uses TRBV7-2 with TRBJ2-3, with D tentatively TRBD1 (5 bases). CDR1 is SGHTA and CDR2 is FQGNSA in the germline V gene. With 8 bases removed from V and 2 bases from J, the gap between germline ends came to 14 bases. CDR3 length equals 14 residues. The CDR3 DNA sequence: TGTGCCAGCCTCAGGGTCAGTGTCACAGATACGCAGTATTTT. Amino acid sequence: CASLRVSVTDTQYF.

This chain connects TRBV7-9 to TRBJ1-3; D possibly corresponds to TRBD1 (5 bases). V was trimmed by 5 bases and J by 2 bases, leaving 13 bases between them. This CDR3 has 15 residues. In germline, CDR1 is SEHNR, CDR2 FQNEAQ (reference sequence). DNA of the CDR3: TGTGCCAGCAGCGCTAAAGGGGCAACTGGAAACACCATATATTTT. The encoded protein is CASSAKGATGNTIYF.

The J gene is TRBJ1-6, the V gene TRBV5-1, with 8 positions matching TRBD1. Per germline, CDR1 SGHRS and CDR2 YFSETQ. The CDR3 sequence is 15 residues long. The V segment lost 7 bases and the J segment 5 bases; nucleotides outside the gene matches: 8. The CDR3 region has the DNA TGCGCCAGCCATACAATGACAGGGGATAATTCACCCCTCCACTTT. The encoded protein is CASHTMTGDNSPLHF.

The chain joins TRBV27 to TRBJ1-1, with a weak D call TRBD1 (5 bases). Trimming stripped 6 bases from V and 5 bases from J, with 13 bases between. Germline assignment: CDR1 MNHEY and CDR2 SMNVEV (reference sequence). CDR3 size: 13 residues. The CDR3 reads CASRTASGTEAFF. The DNA of the CDR3 is TGTGCCAGCAGGACAGCCTCCGGGACTGAAGCTTTCTTT.